These 6 T cell receptor beta chains originate from one sample sequenced in a study of shared clonotypes between healthy human individuals. Here immunoSEQ multiplex PCR was the method, and the copy in TCRdb shows in-frame clones only, minus some. The sample holds roughly 2 million clones, under 97% seen once. Material for sequencing was naive CD4+ T cells sorted from blood. Described subset: CD45RA+ positively selected. The receptor source for this set is a man aged 18-30 years in good health.

DNA of the CDR3: TGTGCCATCAGTGGCGGGGCCCCCGGGGAGCTGTTTTTT. Translation: CAISGGAPGELFF. V usage is TRBV10-3 and J usage is TRBJ2-2; D may be TRBD2 (6 bases). V lost 4 bases, J lost 6 bases, and 9 bases lay in between. This CDR3 spans 13 amino acids. Germline CDR1 is ENHRY and CDR2 is SYGVKD.

The chain carries TRBV19 and TRBJ1-6, with a possible D match to TRBD1 (6 bases). The CDR3 is 15 residues long. Germline V gene lookup returns CDR1 LNHDA and CDR2 SQIVND (reference sequence). The V and J ends lost 4 bases and 8 bases respectively, with 15 bases between them. The CDR3 loop reads CASSKEDRRDSPLHF. CDR3 bases: TGTGCCAGTAGTAAGGAGGACAGAAGGGATTCACCCCTCCACTTT.

The chain carries TRBV28 and TRBJ1-2; D remains unclear. Trimming pared 4 bases from V and 3 bases from J, leaving 15 bases between. Germline V gene data show CDR1 as MDHEN and CDR2 as SYDVKM. This CDR3 is built from 15 residues. CDR3 loop: CASSSGVLGYYGYTF. The CDR3 coding sequence is TGTGCCAGCAGTTCTGGGGTGCTAGGGTACTATGGCTACACCTTC.

The rearrangement joins TRBV7-9 to TRBJ1-4, with D tentatively TRBD1 (5 bases). Trimming removed 2 bases from V and 5 bases from J, with 15 bases in between. This CDR3 has 16 amino acids. The germline gives CDR1 SEHNR, CDR2 FQNEAQ (reference sequence). CDR3 nucleotides: TGTGCCAGCAGCTTAATACTGGGGGAGCAGAATGAAAAACTGTTTTTT. It is translated as CASSLILGEQNEKLFF.

The V call is TRBV6-1, the J call TRBJ2-7; 8 bases are shared with TRBD1. In germline, CDR1 is MNHNS, CDR2 SASEGT. The trim removed 4 bases at V and 2 bases at J, leaving 7 bases unmatched. This CDR3 spans 15 amino acids. CDR3 sequence: CASSGGQGAAYEQYF. Here the CDR3 DNA reads TGTGCCAGCAGTGGGGGGCAGGGGGCGGCCTACGAGCAGTACTTC.

As regards this clone: The identical CDR3 is also encoded by other nucleotide sequences in the sample. V gene TRBV5-4 combines with J gene TRBJ2-5, with D unclear. CDR1 SGHNT and CDR2 YYREEE come from the germline V gene (reference sequence). The CDR3 loop spans 13 amino acids. Trimming pared 4 bases from V and 2 bases from J, leaving 9 bases between. CDR3 sequence: CASSLESQETQYF. CDR3 DNA sequence: TGTGCCAGCAGCCTCGAGTCTCAAGAGACCCAGTACTTC.